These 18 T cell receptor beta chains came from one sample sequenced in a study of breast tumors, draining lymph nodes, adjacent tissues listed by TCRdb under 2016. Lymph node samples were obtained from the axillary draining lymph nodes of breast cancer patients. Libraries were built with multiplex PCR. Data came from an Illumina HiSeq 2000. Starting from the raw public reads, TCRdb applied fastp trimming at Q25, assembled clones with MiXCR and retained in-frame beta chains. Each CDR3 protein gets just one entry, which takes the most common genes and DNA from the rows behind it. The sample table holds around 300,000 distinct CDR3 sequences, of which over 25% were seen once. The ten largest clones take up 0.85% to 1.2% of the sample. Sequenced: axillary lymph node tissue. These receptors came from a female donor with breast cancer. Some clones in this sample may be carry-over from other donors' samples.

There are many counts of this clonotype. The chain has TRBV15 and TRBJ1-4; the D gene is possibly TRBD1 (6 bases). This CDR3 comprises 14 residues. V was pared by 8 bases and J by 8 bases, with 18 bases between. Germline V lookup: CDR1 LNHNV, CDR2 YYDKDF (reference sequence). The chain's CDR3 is CATQLDRRDEKLFF. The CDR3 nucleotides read TGTGCCACCCAACTGGACAGAAGGGACGAAAAACTGTTTTTT.

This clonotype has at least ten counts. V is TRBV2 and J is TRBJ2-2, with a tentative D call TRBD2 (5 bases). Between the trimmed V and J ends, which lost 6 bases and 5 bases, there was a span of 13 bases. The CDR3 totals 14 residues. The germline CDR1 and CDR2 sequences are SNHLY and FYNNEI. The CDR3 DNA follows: TGTGCCAGCAGCGCCCTAGCAGTTACCGGGGAGCTGTTTTTT. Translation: CASSALAVTGELFF.

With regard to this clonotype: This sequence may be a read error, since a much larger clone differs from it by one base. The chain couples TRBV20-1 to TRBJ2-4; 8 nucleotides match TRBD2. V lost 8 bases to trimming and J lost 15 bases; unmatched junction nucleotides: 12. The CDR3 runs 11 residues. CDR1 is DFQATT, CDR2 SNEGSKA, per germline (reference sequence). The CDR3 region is CSPRLASGWYF. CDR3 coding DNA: TGCAGTCCGAGACTAGCGTCGGGGTGGTACTTC.

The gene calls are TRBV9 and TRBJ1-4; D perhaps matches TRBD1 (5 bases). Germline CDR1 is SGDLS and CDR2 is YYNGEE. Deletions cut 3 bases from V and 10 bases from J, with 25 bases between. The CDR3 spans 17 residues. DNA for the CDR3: TGTGCCAGCAGCGCAGCTGGGGCAGGTAGAGGTCATGCAAAACTGTTTTTT. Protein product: CASSAAGAGRGHAKLFF.

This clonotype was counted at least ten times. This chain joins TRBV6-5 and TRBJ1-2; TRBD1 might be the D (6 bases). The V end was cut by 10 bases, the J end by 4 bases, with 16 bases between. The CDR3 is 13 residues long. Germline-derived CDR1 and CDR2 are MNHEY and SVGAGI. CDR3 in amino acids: CATYRADGYGYTF. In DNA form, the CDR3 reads TGTGCCACTTACAGGGCCGACGGCTATGGCTACACCTTC.

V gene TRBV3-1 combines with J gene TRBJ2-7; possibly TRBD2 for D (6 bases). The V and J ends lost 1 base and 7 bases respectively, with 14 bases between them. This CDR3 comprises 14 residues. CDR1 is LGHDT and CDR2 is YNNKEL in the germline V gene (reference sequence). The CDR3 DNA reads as TGTGCCAGCAGCCAAGCAGGAGGGAATGGGGAGCAGTACTTC. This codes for CASSQAGGNGEQYF.

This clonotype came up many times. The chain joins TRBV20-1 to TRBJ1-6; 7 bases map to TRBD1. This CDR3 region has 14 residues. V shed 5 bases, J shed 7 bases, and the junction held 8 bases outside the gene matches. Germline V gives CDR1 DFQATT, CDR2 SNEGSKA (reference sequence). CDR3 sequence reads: CSAPQGNINSPLHF. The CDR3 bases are TGCAGTGCTCCACAGGGGAATATAAATTCACCCCTCCACTTT.

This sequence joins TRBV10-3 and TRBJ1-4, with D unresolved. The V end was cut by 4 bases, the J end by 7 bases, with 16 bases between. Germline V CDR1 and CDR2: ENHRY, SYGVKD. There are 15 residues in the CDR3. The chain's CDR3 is CAISVGRIGSEKLFF. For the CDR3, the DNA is TGTGCCATCAGTGTAGGGAGGATTGGAAGTGAAAAACTGTTTTTT.

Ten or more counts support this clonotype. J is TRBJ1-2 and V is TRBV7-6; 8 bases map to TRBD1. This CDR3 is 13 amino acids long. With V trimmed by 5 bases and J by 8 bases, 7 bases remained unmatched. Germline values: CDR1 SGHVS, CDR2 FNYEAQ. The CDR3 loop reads CASSPLGQVGYTF. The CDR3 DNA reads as TGTGCCAGCAGCCCACTGGGACAGGTGGGCTACACCTTC.

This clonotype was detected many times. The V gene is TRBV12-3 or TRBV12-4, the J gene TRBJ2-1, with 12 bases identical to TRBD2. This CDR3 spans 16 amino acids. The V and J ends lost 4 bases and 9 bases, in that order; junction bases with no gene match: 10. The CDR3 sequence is CASSSQTSGRRGEQFF. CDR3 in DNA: TGTGCCAGCAGTTCCCAGACTAGCGGGAGACGAGGTGAGCAGTTCTTC.

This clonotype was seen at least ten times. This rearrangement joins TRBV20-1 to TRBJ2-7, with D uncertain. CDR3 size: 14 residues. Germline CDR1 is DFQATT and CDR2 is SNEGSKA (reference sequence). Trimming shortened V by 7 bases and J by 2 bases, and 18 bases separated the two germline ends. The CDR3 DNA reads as TGCAGTGTTCAAAGTGGTACGCCGCCCTACGAGCAGTACTTC. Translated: CSVQSGTPPYEQYF.

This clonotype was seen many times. As DNA, the CDR3 is TGTGCCAGCAGTTCGGAAAGGGACAGGGGGCATGAGACCCAGTACTTC. Its protein is CASSSERDRGHETQYF. V is TRBV12-3 or TRBV12-4 and J is TRBJ2-5; 12 nucleotides line up with TRBD1. J was trimmed by 5 bases and V by 4 bases; bases with no gene match: 8. The CDR3 extends over 16 amino acids.

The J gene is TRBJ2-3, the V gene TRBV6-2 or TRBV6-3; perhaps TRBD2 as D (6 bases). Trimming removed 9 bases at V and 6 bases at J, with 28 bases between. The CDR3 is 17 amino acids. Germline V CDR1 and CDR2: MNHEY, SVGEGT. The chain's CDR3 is CASYPDLAVYGSDTQYF. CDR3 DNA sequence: TGTGCCAGTTACCCAGATTTAGCGGTTTACGGCTCCGATACGCAGTATTTT.

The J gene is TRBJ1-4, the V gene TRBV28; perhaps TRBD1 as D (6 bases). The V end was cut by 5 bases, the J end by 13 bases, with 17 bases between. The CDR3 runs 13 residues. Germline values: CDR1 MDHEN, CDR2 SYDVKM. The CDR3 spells CASSPGGGLILFF. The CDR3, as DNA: TGTGCCAGCAGTCCGGGCGGGGGGCTAATACTGTTTTTT.

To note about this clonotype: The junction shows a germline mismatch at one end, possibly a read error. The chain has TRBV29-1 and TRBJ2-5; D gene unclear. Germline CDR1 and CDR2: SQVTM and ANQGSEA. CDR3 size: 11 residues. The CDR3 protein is CSVEEQEAQYF. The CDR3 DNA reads TGCAGCGTTGAGGAGCAAGAGGCCCAGTACTTC.

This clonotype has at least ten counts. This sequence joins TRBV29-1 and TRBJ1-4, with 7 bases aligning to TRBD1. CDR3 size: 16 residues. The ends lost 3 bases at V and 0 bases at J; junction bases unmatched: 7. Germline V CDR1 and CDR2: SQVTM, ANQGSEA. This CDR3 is CSVDQGGTATNEKLFF. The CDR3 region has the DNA TGCAGCGTTGATCAGGGGGGAACGGCAACTAATGAAAAACTGTTTTTT. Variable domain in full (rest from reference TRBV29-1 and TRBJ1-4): SAVISQKPSRDICQRGTSLTIQCQVDSQVTMMFWYRQQPGQSLTLIATANQGSEATYESGFVIDKFPISRPNLTFSTLTVSNMSPEDSSIYLCSVDQGGTATNEKLFFGSGTQLSVL.

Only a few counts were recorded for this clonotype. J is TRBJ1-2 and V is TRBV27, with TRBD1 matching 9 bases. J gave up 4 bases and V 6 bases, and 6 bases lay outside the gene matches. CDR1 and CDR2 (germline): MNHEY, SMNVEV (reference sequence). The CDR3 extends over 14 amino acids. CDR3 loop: CASRQQGAGYGYTF. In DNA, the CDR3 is TGTGCCAGCAGGCAACAGGGGGCAGGCTATGGCTACACCTTC.

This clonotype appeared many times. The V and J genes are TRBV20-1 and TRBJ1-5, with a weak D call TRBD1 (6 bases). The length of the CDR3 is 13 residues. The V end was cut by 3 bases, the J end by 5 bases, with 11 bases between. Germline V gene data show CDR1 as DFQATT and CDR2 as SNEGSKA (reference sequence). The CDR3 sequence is CSARTGGDQPQHF. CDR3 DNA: TGCAGTGCTAGGACAGGCGGAGATCAGCCCCAGCATTTT.